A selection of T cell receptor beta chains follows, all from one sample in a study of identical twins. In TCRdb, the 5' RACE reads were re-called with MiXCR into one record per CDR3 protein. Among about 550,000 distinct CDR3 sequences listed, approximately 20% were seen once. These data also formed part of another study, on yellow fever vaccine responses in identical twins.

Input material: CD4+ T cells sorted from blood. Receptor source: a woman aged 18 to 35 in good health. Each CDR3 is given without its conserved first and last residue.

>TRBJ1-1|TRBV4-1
ASSLGSKGNTEAF
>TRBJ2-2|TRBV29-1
SVGQGYTGELF
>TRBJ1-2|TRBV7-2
ASSKDRGYGYT
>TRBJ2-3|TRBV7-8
ASSSGPSGVTDTQY
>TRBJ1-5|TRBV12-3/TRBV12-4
ASRSTGNSNQPQH
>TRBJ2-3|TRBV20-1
SAKTSGRLFSTDTQY
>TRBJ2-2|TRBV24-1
ATSRTPGTGELF
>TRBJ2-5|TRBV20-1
SAPRLAEETQY
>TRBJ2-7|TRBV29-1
SVTTPRAATYEQY
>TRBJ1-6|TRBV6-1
ASRQTRDSPLH
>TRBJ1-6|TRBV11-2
ASSPLLYNSPLH
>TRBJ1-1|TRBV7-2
ASSVQGVATEAF